The rows below give T cell receptor beta chains drawn from one sample of a study of blood T cell repertoires in COVID-19. TCRdb's table, derived via immunoSEQ multiplex PCR, lists solely in-frame clones and lacks some. The sample lists about 240,000 clones; more than 75% were seen once. Input material: peripheral blood. The origin of the receptors is a woman aged 55-69 years with active or convalescent COVID-19. Both conserved end residues are part of each CDR3. The D gene is left open where the match is weak. Clone size is not always given. Where it is, it says once, few, many or a class for expanded clones.

v_call	j_call	d_call	clone_size	cdr3_nt	cdr3_aa
TRBV3-1/TRBV3-2	TRBJ1-5	NA	NA	TGTGCCAGCAGCCAAGATAGGGGGGGGTCCCAGCATTTT	CASSQDRGGSQHF
TRBV2	TRBJ1-2	NA	once	TGTGCCAGCAGTGCAGGGACTAACTATGGCTACACCTTC	CASSAGTNYGYTF
TRBV6-7	TRBJ2-1	TRBD2	NA	TGTGCCAGCACCCGAAATGGGACTAGCGGGGGCGATGAGCAGTTCTTC	CASTRNGTSGGDEQFF
TRBV5-8	TRBJ1-4	NA	NA	TGTGCCAGCGGCGGGGGGCTTAATGAAAAACTGTTTTTT	CASGGGLNEKLFF
TRBV7-3	TRBJ2-5	NA	NA	TGTGCCAGCAGCTTCGGGGGGCCTCAAGAGACCCAGTACTTC	CASSFGGPQETQYF
TRBV4-3	TRBJ2-7	TRBD1	NA	TGCGCCAGCAGCCGCGATCGGACAGGGTCTCGTTACGAGCAGTACTTC	CASSRDRTGSRYEQYF
TRBV11-2	TRBJ2-3	NA	NA	TGTGCCAGCAGCCGGGGGAGCAACAGCCCTAGCACAGATACGCAGTATTTT	CASSRGSNSPSTDTQYF
TRBV24-1	TRBJ2-1	NA	NA	TGTGCCACCAGTGATTATCAGGCCAGCAATGAGCAGTTCTTC	CATSDYQASNEQFF
TRBV3-1/TRBV3-2	TRBJ1-6	TRBD1	NA	TGTGCCAGCACCGACGGACAGGGAAATTCACCCCTCCACTTT	CASTDGQGNSPLHF
TRBV3-1/TRBV3-2	TRBJ2-7	TRBD1	NA	TGTGCCAGCAGCCGGGGACAGGGGCCTTACGAGCAGTACTTC	CASSRGQGPYEQYF
TRBV18	TRBJ2-3	NA	NA	TGTGCCAGCTCACCACCCAGCGGCAGCACAGATACGCAGTATTTT	CASSPPSGSTDTQYF
TRBV4-3	TRBJ1-6	NA	NA	TGCGCCAGCAGCCAAGTTTCCAGTCCTTCACCCCTCCACTTT	CASSQVSSPSPLHF
TRBV5-1	TRBJ2-7	TRBD1	NA	TGCGCCAGCTTTGGGGCTCCGGGACAGGTCTCCGAGCAGTACTTC	CASFGAPGQVSEQYF
TRBV7-9	TRBJ2-3	NA	NA	TGTGCCAGCAGCTTAGAGGGAGTAAGGCTTACGCAGTATTTT	CASSLEGVRLTQYF
TRBV19	TRBJ1-1	NA	NA	TGTGCCAGTAGTATAGACTATGGGAACACTGAAGCTTTCTTT	CASSIDYGNTEAFF
TRBV24-1	TRBJ2-7	NA	NA	TGTGCCACCAGTGCCTTACCCCAGGTCTCCTACGAGCAGTACTTC	CATSALPQVSYEQYF
TRBV7-2	TRBJ1-6	NA	NA	TGTGCCAGCAGCTATCAGGGGAGTAATTCACCCCTCCACTTT	CASSYQGSNSPLHF
TRBV3-1/TRBV3-2	TRBJ2-7	TRBD2	NA	TGTGCCAGCAGCTTGGGACTAGTTACCGAGCAGTACTTC	CASSLGLVTEQYF
TRBV4-3	TRBJ1-2	TRBD1	NA	TGCGCCAGCAGCGGCCCCCGACAGGGGGCCCGAGCTAACTATGGCTACACCTTC	CASSGPRQGARANYGYTF
TRBV2	TRBJ2-1	NA	NA	TGTGCCAGCAGTGAATCGGGAGTAGCGAGGGATGAGCAGTTCTTC	CASSESGVARDEQFF
TRBV4-3	TRBJ2-7	NA	NA	TGCGCCAGCAGCCAAGCAGGGACCTACGAGCAGTACTTC	CASSQAGTYEQYF
TRBV4-3	TRBJ2-1	TRBD2	NA	TGCGCCAGCAGCCATTTACTAGCGGGGGGGCCGGGTGAGCAGTTCTTC	CASSHLLAGGPGEQFF
TRBV19	TRBJ1-1	TRBD1	NA	TGTGCCAGTAGTGGAGACAGGGGAAGGGGTGAAGCTTTCTTT	CASSGDRGRGEAFF
TRBV5-1	TRBJ1-2	NA	NA	TGCGCCAGCAGCTTGGACCGAGCGTATGGCTACACCTTC	CASSLDRAYGYTF
TRBV7-2	TRBJ2-7	TRBD1	NA	TGTGCCAGCAGCTTTCTACCGACAGGGCCCTACGAGCAGTACTTC	CASSFLPTGPYEQYF
TRBV5-6	TRBJ2-7	TRBD2	NA	TGTGCCAGCAGCTTTGGGACTAGCTTCTACGAGCAGTACTTC	CASSFGTSFYEQYF
TRBV20-1	TRBJ1-4	TRBD1	NA	TGCAGTGCTAGTTTGGGACAGGGCAATGAAAAACTGTTTTTT	CSASLGQGNEKLFF
TRBV10-1	TRBJ2-7	NA	NA	TGCGCCAGCCGCAGTGGTTCAGGTGGGGAGCAGTACTTC	CASRSGSGGEQYF
TRBV18	TRBJ1-1	NA	NA	TGTGCCAGCTCACCAGAGGGGAACACTGAAGCTTTCTTT	CASSPEGNTEAFF
TRBV12-5	TRBJ1-1	TRBD1	once	TGTGCTAGTGGTTTGCCCGGAACAGGGGTAAACACTGAAGCTTTCTTT	CASGLPGTGVNTEAFF
TRBV7-8	TRBJ2-1	TRBD1	NA	TGTGCCAGCAGCCAAAGACAGGGGTCCTACAATGAGCAGTTCTTC	CASSQRQGSYNEQFF
TRBV19	TRBJ1-2	TRBD1	NA	TGTGCCAGTAGTAGGGGACAGGGGGTATTGGATGGCTACACCTTC	CASSRGQGVLDGYTF
TRBV4-1	TRBJ2-1	TRBD1	NA	TGCGCCAGCAGCCCCCCCCAGACAGGGGCCTACAATGAGCAGTTCTTC	CASSPPQTGAYNEQFF
TRBV7-8	TRBJ2-7	TRBD1	once	TGTGCCAGCAGCTTATGGGGAGTGGGTCAGGGGGCCTACGAGCAGTACTTC	CASSLWGVGQGAYEQYF
TRBV11-2	TRBJ2-1	TRBD2	NA	TGTGCCAGCAGTTTAATGACCCTAGCGGGGGGGAATGAGCAGTTCTTC	CASSLMTLAGGNEQFF
TRBV6-5	TRBJ1-3	NA	NA	TGTGCCAGCAGGCTACAGGGTTTGTGGGGAAACACCATATATTTT	CASRLQGLWGNTIYF
TRBV5-1	TRBJ1-2	NA	NA	TGCGCCAGCAGCTTACAGAAGAACTATGGCTACACCTTC	CASSLQKNYGYTF
TRBV3-1/TRBV3-2	TRBJ1-2	NA	NA	TGTGCCAGCACACGGAACAGGGCTAACTATGGCTACACCTTC	CASTRNRANYGYTF
TRBV30	TRBJ1-5	NA	NA	TGTGCCTGGAGTGACCAGGTAGTCCAGCCCCAGCATTTT	CAWSDQVVQPQHF
TRBV27	TRBJ1-1	TRBD1	NA	TGTGCCAGCAGTTTACAGGGGGCCCCATTCACTGAAGCTTTCTTT	CASSLQGAPFTEAFF
TRBV5-6	TRBJ2-2	TRBD1	NA	TGTGCCAGCAGCCCCCTCGGGACAGGGGACGCCGGGGAGCTGTTTTTT	CASSPLGTGDAGELFF
TRBV19	TRBJ1-5	NA	NA	TGTGCCAGTACCCCTATTTCGTCTCAGCCCCAGCATTTT	CASTPISSQPQHF
TRBV18	TRBJ2-5	NA	NA	TGTGCCAGCTCTCCGAATTTGGGGCGGGGACCGAGAGAGACCCAGTACTTC	CASSPNLGRGPRETQYF
TRBV6-1	TRBJ1-2	NA	NA	TGTGCCAGCAGTGAAGCACCAATGCAGGGATGGTCAAACTATGGCTACACCTTC	CASSEAPMQGWSNYGYTF
TRBV6-5	TRBJ1-1	NA	NA	TGTGCCAGCAGTTACTTTGGGGGCCAAACTGAAGCTTTCTTT	CASSYFGGQTEAFF
TRBV5-6	TRBJ1-6	NA	NA	TGTGCCAGCAGCTGGGGGACACCAACCAAATCACCCCTCCACTTT	CASSWGTPTKSPLHF
TRBV19	TRBJ2-5	NA	NA	TGTGCCAGTAAGCGCAACGTCTTAAAAGAGACCCAGTACTTC	CASKRNVLKETQYF
TRBV27	TRBJ1-1	NA	NA	TGTGCCAGCAGTTCCCTCGTCGCGGGGACTGAAGCTTTCTTT	CASSSLVAGTEAFF
TRBV7-9	TRBJ2-7	TRBD1	once	TGTGCCAGCAGCCCTACTGGAAGGACAGGGGGACTCGAGCAGTACTTC	CASSPTGRTGGLEQYF
TRBV7-8	TRBJ2-1	TRBD1	few	TGTGCCAGCAGCCCTCCCGGGACAGGGGGCTCCTACAATGAGCAGTTCTTC	CASSPPGTGGSYNEQFF
TRBV6-6	TRBJ1-1	TRBD1	NA	TGTGCCAGCAGAGACAGGGAGGACACTGAAGCTTTCTTT	CASRDREDTEAFF